The 24 T cell receptor beta chains given below trace back to one sample, sequenced in a study of T-cell reconstitution after alpha-beta-depleted transplantation in children. A library of TCRbeta sequences, prepared with unique molecular identifiers, was generated. TCRdb analysed the PCR reads with MiXCR anew, one entry per CDR3 protein. The data contain about 980,000 distinct CDR3 sequences, roughly 31% of them singletons. The specimen comprised PBMCs, mostly from graft donor cells, sampled 360 days after TCRalphabeta/CD19-depleted stem cell transplant. The receptor set was obtained from a boy younger than two who had a stem cell transplant for SCID, so the T cells may come from the graft donor.

This clonotype was picked up a small number of times. The J gene is TRBJ2-7, the V gene TRBV29-1; 7 nucleotides match TRBD1. This CDR3 contains 14 residues. The germline V gene has CDR1 SQVTM and CDR2 ANQGSEA. The ends lost 1 base at V and 1 base at J; junction bases unmatched: 4. CDR3 amino acids: CSVEGYRGSYEQYF. The CDR3, as DNA: TGCAGCGTTGAAGGATACAGGGGTTCCTACGAGCAGTACTTC.

The V and J genes are TRBV2 and TRBJ2-3; 8 nucleotides line up with TRBD2. The CDR3 contains 15 residues. The V segment lost 8 bases and the J segment 3 bases; nucleotides outside the gene matches: 10. Germline V lookup: CDR1 SNHLY, CDR2 FYNNEI. The CDR3: CASPDIAGTTDTQYF. The CDR3 DNA reads TGTGCCAGCCCTGATATAGCGGGGACGACAGATACGCAGTATTTT.

The table lists this clonotype with a few counts. The V call is TRBV7-9, the J call TRBJ2-7, with D hard to call. CDR1 SEHNR and CDR2 FQNEAQ come from the germline V gene (reference sequence). The CDR3 contains 12 residues. Trimming cost V 5 bases and J 4 bases, with 9 bases left between them. The CDR3 sequence is CASSVALYEQYF. The DNA for the CDR3 is TGTGCCAGCAGCGTGGCCCTTTACGAGCAGTACTTC.

The CDR3 spells CASSPRGNRGRGEQYF. The DNA of the CDR3 is TGTGCCAGCAGCCCTCGGGGGAACAGGGGAAGGGGCGAGCAGTACTTC. The chain joins TRBV9 to TRBJ2-7; tentative D call: TRBD1 (7 bases). Looked up from germline, CDR1 is SGDLS and CDR2 is YYNGEE. This CDR3 is built from 16 residues. V was shortened by 4 bases and J by 6 bases, with 23 bases between the two germline ends. The full variable domain, with the rest looked up from reference TRBV9 and TRBJ2-7, is DSGVTQTPKHLITATGQRVTLRCSPRSGDLSVYWYQQSLDQGLQFLIQYYNGEERAKGNILERFSAQQFPDLHSELNLSSLELGDSALYFCASSPRGNRGRGEQYFGPGTRLTVT.

The V call is TRBV12-3 or TRBV12-4, the J call TRBJ2-3; D gene ambiguous. The CDR3 has 13 residues. With 7 bases removed from V and 0 bases from J, the gap between germline ends came to 8 bases. The CDR3 sequence is CASIIDSTDTQYF. The CDR3 region has the DNA TGTGCCAGCATCATCGACAGCACAGATACGCAGTATTTT.

This sequence joins TRBV20-1 and TRBJ2-2; D not resolved. Per germline, CDR1 DFQATT and CDR2 SNEGSKA (reference sequence). V shed 3 bases and J shed 8 bases, with 19 bases lying between them. The CDR3 runs 15 residues. The CDR3 protein is CSARGISTAGGELFF. The DNA of the CDR3 is TGCAGTGCTAGGGGAATTTCGACCGCTGGGGGGGAGCTGTTTTTT.

This sequence joins TRBV27 and TRBJ1-1; D unclear. V was shortened by 11 bases and J by 1 base, with 11 bases between the two germline ends. Germline loops: CDR1 MNHEY, CDR2 SMNVEV (reference sequence). There are 12 residues in the CDR3. For the CDR3, the DNA is TGTGCCCCCCCCGGTCCGAACACTGAAGCTTTCTTT. It is translated as CAPPGPNTEAFF.

The rearrangement joins TRBV7-9 to TRBJ2-1; tentatively, D is TRBD2 (5 bases). V was pared by 1 base and J by 10 bases, with 11 bases between. The CDR3 is made up of 13 amino acids. CDR1 SEHNR and CDR2 FQNEAQ come from the germline V gene (reference sequence). The CDR3 loop is CASSLDPASEQFF. The CDR3 DNA follows: TGTGCCAGCAGCTTAGATCCAGCTAGCGAGCAGTTCTTC.

In its sample, this clonotype was seen a few times. The chain uses TRBV4-1 and TRBJ2-5; D may be TRBD2 (6 bases). CDR1 is MGHRA and CDR2 is YSYEKL in the germline V gene. The V end was cut by 2 bases, the J end by 5 bases, with 12 bases between. CDR3 length equals 14 residues. The CDR3 loop reads CASSQRTGRETQYF. The CDR3 DNA reads TGCGCCAGCAGCCAACGGACTGGGAGGGAGACCCAGTACTTC.

There are a few counts of this clonotype. This chain links TRBV6-2 or TRBV6-3 with TRBJ2-2; possibly TRBD2 for D (6 bases). The CDR3 contains 15 residues. The ends were cut back, 4 bases at V and 2 bases at J, with 11 bases in the middle. Germline lookup yields CDR1 MNHEY and CDR2 SVGEGT. CDR3 DNA sequence: TGTGCCAGCAGTTGGGGTGGACTAAACACCGGGGAGCTGTTTTTT. Translated: CASSWGGLNTGELFF.

The CDR3 DNA follows: TGTGCCAGCAGCATAAGGGGACGTACACTCTCCTACAATGAGCAGTTCTTC. This sequence encodes CASSIRGRTLSYNEQFF. The chain is built from TRBV11-1 and TRBJ2-1; D is possibly TRBD1 or TRBD2 (5 bases each). Trimming left V 5 bases short and J 0 bases short, with 17 bases between. The CDR3 loop spans 17 amino acids. CDR1 is SGHAT, CDR2 FQDESV, per germline (reference sequence).

In this sample, this clonotype turned up a few times. The chain uses TRBV19 and TRBJ1-1; tentative D call: TRBD1 (6 bases). There are 17 residues in the CDR3. CDR1 is LNHDA and CDR2 is SQIVND in the germline V gene (reference sequence). V was shortened by 3 bases and J by 0 bases, with 17 bases between the two germline ends. The CDR3, as DNA: TGTGCCAGTAGTATCCAGGGGAGGGGTGAAATGAACACTGAAGCTTTCTTT. The encoded protein is CASSIQGRGEMNTEAFF.

This clonotype was seen only a few times. Possible read error: a much larger clone is one base away. It is likely a read error, because the conserved phenylalanine at the end of the CDR3 is missing. V gene TRBV6-5 combines with J gene TRBJ2-7; D is undetermined. This CDR3 is 14 amino acids long. Germline V gives CDR1 MNHEY, CDR2 SVGAGI. Trimming took off 3 bases at V and 0 bases at J, with 9 bases between the two ends. This CDR3 reads CASSYEATSYEQYY. The CDR3 region has the DNA TGTGCCAGCAGTTATGAGGCTACCTCCTACGAGCAGTACTAC.

The chain joins TRBV4-3 to TRBJ2-7; tentatively, D is TRBD1 or TRBD2 (5 bases each). The CDR3 has 17 residues. CDR1 LGHNA and CDR2 YSLEER come from the germline V gene. V shed 0 bases and J shed 0 bases, with 15 bases lying between them. The CDR3 coding sequence is TGCGCCAGCAGCCAAGATCGGGGCGGCGCTAGCTCCTACGAGCAGTACTTC. Translating it yields CASSQDRGGASSYEQYF.

This clonotype was found a few times. The chain couples TRBV7-7 to TRBJ2-2, with D possibly being TRBD1 or TRBD2 (5 bases each). V lost 0 bases, J lost 2 bases, and 7 bases lay in between. The CDR3 is 15 amino acids. CDR1 and CDR2 (germline): SSHAT, FNYEAQ (reference sequence). The CDR3 region is CASSLARDNTGELFF. CDR3 nucleotides: TGTGCCAGCAGCTTAGCCAGGGACAACACCGGGGAGCTGTTTTTT.

This clonotype has a handful of counts. The genes are TRBV28 and TRBJ1-2; possibly TRBD1 for D (5 bases). This CDR3 comprises 13 residues. V shed 7 bases and J shed 6 bases, with 15 bases lying between them. Germline V gene lookup returns CDR1 MDHEN and CDR2 SYDVKM. CDR3 bases: TGTGCCAGCACCTTACGGAGGGGTAATGGCTACACCTTC. Translation: CASTLRRGNGYTF.

In its sample, this clonotype was seen a few times. The chain combines TRBV5-1 with TRBJ2-7; no firm D call. This CDR3 comprises 14 residues. Deletions cut 1 base from V and 0 bases from J, with 8 bases between. CDR1 is SGHRS and CDR2 is YFSETQ in the germline V gene. CDR3 residues: CASSLHPTSYEQYF. As DNA, the CDR3 is TGCGCCAGCAGCTTGCACCCAACCTCCTACGAGCAGTACTTC.

V usage is TRBV4-1 and J usage is TRBJ2-7; 10 bases map to TRBD1. The germline V gene encodes CDR1 MGHRA and CDR2 YSYEKL. There are 16 residues in the CDR3. The V and J ends lost 0 bases and 4 bases, in that order; junction bases with no gene match: 6. The CDR3 DNA reads as TGCGCCAGCAGCCAAGACCCCGGGACAGGGGCGTACGAGCAGTACTTC. Translation: CASSQDPGTGAYEQYF.

This clonotype appeared once. V gene TRBV5-1 combines with J gene TRBJ2-5, with D hard to call. The V end was cut by 2 bases, the J end by 4 bases, with 9 bases between. CDR3 length: 13 residues. In germline, CDR1 is SGHRS, CDR2 YFSETQ. The CDR3 here is CASSFPFGETQYF. Written as DNA, the CDR3 is TGCGCCAGCAGCTTCCCTTTCGGAGAGACCCAGTACTTC. Full variable domain (outside the CDR3, taken from reference TRBV5-1 and TRBJ2-5): KAGVTQTPRYLIKTRGQQVTLSCSPISGHRSVSWYQQTPGQGLQFLFEYFSETQRNKGNFPGRFSGRQFSNSRSEMNVSTLELGDSALYLCASSFPFGETQYFGPGTRLLVL.

This clonotype was detected a few times. The V call is TRBV12-3 or TRBV12-4, the J call TRBJ2-3; 8 bases are a match to TRBD2. The CDR3 loop spans 16 amino acids. Trimming took 3 bases from V and 1 from J; bases not matched to a gene: 6. The CDR3: CASSLRGARGTDTQYF. The CDR3 DNA sequence: TGTGCCAGCAGTTTGCGGGGGGCGCGAGGCACAGATACGCAGTATTTT.

The gene calls are TRBV4-3 and TRBJ2-3, with TRBD1 identical over 10 bases. Germline V gene data show CDR1 as LGHNA and CDR2 as YSLEER. The length of the CDR3 is 19 residues. Germline trimming cut 0 bases from V and 4 bases from J; bases unmatched to any gene: 13. The CDR3 here is CASSQDIARGQGRADTQYF. CDR3 coding DNA: TGCGCCAGCAGCCAAGATATCGCTCGGGGACAGGGGAGGGCAGATACGCAGTATTTT.

This clonotype was seen a few times. One end of the junction fails to match germline, which may point to a read error. V gene TRBV20-1 combines with J gene TRBJ2-3; 7 bases line up with TRBD2. Germline V CDR1 and CDR2: DFQATT, SNEGSKA (reference sequence). This CDR3 comprises 15 residues. The CDR3 spells CSARGRGTYIDTQYF. CDR3 DNA sequence: TGCAGTGCCAGAGGGCGGGGGACGTACATAGATACGCAGTATTTT.

The chain couples TRBV21-1 to TRBJ2-5; the table's D call of TRBD1 was not tested on the DNA. TRBV21-1 is a pseudogene segment. The CDR3 is 15 amino acids. In DNA form, the CDR3 reads TGTGCCAGCAGTCGAAAGGGGGACAGCCAAGAGACCCAGTACTTC. This encodes CASSRKGDSQETQYF.

This clonotype showed up just a few times. As DNA, the CDR3 is TGCAGTGAGGAGGGTCCGTACACTGAAGCTTTCTTT. The encoded protein is CSEEGPYTEAFF. V is TRBV20-1 and J is TRBJ1-1; the D is unclear. This CDR3 is built from 12 residues. The V gene's germline CDR1 is DFQATT and CDR2 SNEGSKA (reference sequence). Trimming removed 7 bases at V and 3 bases at J, with 12 bases between.